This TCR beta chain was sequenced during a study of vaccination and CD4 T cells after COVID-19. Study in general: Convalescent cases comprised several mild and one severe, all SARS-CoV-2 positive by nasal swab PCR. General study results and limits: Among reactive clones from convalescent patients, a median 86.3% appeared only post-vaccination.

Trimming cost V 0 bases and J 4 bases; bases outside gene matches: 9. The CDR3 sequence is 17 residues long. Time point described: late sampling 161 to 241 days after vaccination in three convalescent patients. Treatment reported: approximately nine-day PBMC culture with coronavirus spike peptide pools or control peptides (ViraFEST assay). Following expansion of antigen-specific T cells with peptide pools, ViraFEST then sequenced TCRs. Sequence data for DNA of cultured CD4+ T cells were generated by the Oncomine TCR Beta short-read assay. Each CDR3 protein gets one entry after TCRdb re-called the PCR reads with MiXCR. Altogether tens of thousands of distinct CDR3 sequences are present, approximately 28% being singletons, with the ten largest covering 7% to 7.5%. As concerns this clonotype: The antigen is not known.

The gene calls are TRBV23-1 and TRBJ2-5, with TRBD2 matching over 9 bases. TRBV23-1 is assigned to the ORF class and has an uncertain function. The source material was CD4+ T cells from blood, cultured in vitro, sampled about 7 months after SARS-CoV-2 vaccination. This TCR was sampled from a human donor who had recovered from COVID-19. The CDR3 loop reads CASSQSREGLQVETQYF. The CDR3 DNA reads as TGCGCCAGCAGTCAATCGCGGGAGGGCCTTCAAGTAGAGACCCAGTACTTC.